A single sample gave rise to the 24 T cell receptor beta chains below, sequenced in a study of T cell changes during pregnancy in multiple sclerosis. Generated by immunoSEQ multiplex PCR, the TCRdb table keeps only in-frame clones and is missing some. The data hold approximately 92,000 clones, with approximately 92% observed a single time. The source was peripheral blood, collected in the first trimester of pregnancy. Receptor source: a female donor with multiple sclerosis, enrolled in a pregnancy study.

This chain connects TRBV5-6 to TRBJ2-1; TRBD1 aligns across 7 bases. The CDR3 runs 16 residues. V lost 0 bases and J lost 6; bases outside the gene matches: 9. Germline V gives CDR1 SGHDT, CDR2 YYEEEE. This CDR3 reads CASSLVDRAVGNEQFF. As DNA, the CDR3 is TGTGCCAGCAGCTTGGTCGACAGGGCCGTGGGCAATGAGCAGTTCTTC.

This chain's CDR3 is CASSVGPSWYNEQFF. The CDR3 region has the DNA TGTGCCAGCAGCGTAGGCCCTAGTTGGTACAATGAGCAGTTCTTC. The chain carries TRBV9 and TRBJ2-1; no firm D call. The ends were cut back, 0 bases at V and 4 bases at J, with 11 bases in the middle. From germline, CDR1 is SGDLS and CDR2 YYNGEE. There are 15 residues in the CDR3.

As for this clone: This CDR3 is missing its conserved last phenylalanine or tryptophan, likely due to a read error. The DNA is omitted, as the CDR3 cannot be located on it reliably, and the CDR3 follows TCRdb's listing. The V call is TRBV27, the J call TRBJ1-1. 13 amino acids form the CDR3, both terminal residues included. The germline CDR1 and CDR2 sequences are MNHEY and SMNVEV (reference sequence). The CDR3: CASSQLGRGRLTI.

The gene calls are TRBV7-2 and TRBJ2-3; the D gene is possibly TRBD1 (5 bases). CDR3 size: 19 residues. Deletions cut 1 base from V and 3 bases from J, with 23 bases between. Germline values: CDR1 SGHTA, CDR2 FQGNSA. CDR3 residues: CASSLVRQGWNLRTDTQYF. The CDR3, as DNA: TGTGCCAGCAGCTTAGTAAGGCAGGGATGGAACCTGAGGACAGATACGCAGTATTTT.

V usage is TRBV27 and J usage is TRBJ2-2; D possibly corresponds to TRBD1 (6 bases). This CDR3 comprises 13 residues. The ends were cut back, 6 bases at V and 2 bases at J, with 7 bases in the middle. Germline assignment: CDR1 MNHEY and CDR2 SMNVEV (reference sequence). CDR3 sequence reads: CASRGHNTGELFF. DNA of the CDR3: TGTGCCAGCAGGGGACACAACACCGGGGAGCTGTTTTTT.

This chain joins TRBV28 and TRBJ2-1, with TRBD2 matching 9 bases. Germline CDR1 is MDHEN and CDR2 is SYDVKM. The CDR3 covers 16 residues. Germline trimming cut 6 bases from V and 7 bases from J; bases unmatched to any gene: 13. CDR3 residues: CASRPSGGRAWNEQFF. The CDR3 region has the DNA TGTGCCAGCAGACCTTCGGGCGGGAGGGCATGGAATGAGCAGTTCTTC.

The chain recombines TRBV6-1 with TRBJ1-3; D remains unclear. V lost 5 bases and J lost 0, with 11 bases in between. The CDR3 totals 15 residues. In germline, CDR1 is MNHNS, CDR2 SASEGT. Here the CDR3 reads CASSPGVTSGNTIYF. The CDR3 DNA sequence: TGTGCCAGCAGTCCCGGGGTGACCTCTGGAAACACCATATATTTT.

The chain joins TRBV6-5 to TRBJ2-7, with D perhaps matching TRBD2 (5 bases). Trimming pared 0 bases from V and 3 bases from J, leaving 9 bases between. CDR1 is MNHEY and CDR2 is SVGAGI in the germline V gene. The CDR3 spans 14 residues. The CDR3 here is CASSYSGSGYEQYF. CDR3 coding DNA: TGTGCCAGCAGTTACTCGGGAAGCGGCTACGAGCAGTACTTC.

The chain carries TRBV10-3 and TRBJ2-7, with TRBD1 as a possible D gene (6 bases). The germline V gene encodes CDR1 ENHRY and CDR2 SYGVKD. This CDR3 comprises 13 residues. V lost 9 bases and J 2 bases, leaving 14 bases between the germline ends. CDR3 amino acids: CAIQQQGTYEQYF. CDR3 in DNA: TGTGCCATACAACAACAGGGAACCTACGAGCAGTACTTC.

The chain is built from TRBV6-5 and TRBJ1-1, with 8 nucleotides matching TRBD1. There are 15 residues in the CDR3. Germline CDR1 reads MNHEY; CDR2 reads SVGAGI. V was clipped by 6 bases and J by 1 base; unmatched bases: 7. CDR3 sequence reads: CASRQTGGRNTEAFF. For the CDR3, the DNA is TGTGCCAGCAGACAAACAGGGGGTAGGAACACTGAAGCTTTCTTT.

The chain carries TRBV7-9 and TRBJ2-2, with D possibly matching TRBD2 (5 bases). V dropped 8 bases and J dropped 3 bases, with 13 bases sitting between them. The CDR3 length is 14 residues. CDR1 is SEHNR, CDR2 FQNEAQ, per germline (reference sequence). The CDR3 is CASGRASDTGELFF. DNA for the CDR3: TGTGCCAGCGGGCGGGCATCTGACACCGGGGAGCTGTTTTTT. Based on the CDR3 plus reference TRBV7-9 and TRBJ2-2, the full variable domain is DTGVSQNPRHKITKRGQNVTFRCDPISEHNRLYWYRQTLGQGPEFLTYFQNEAQLEKSRLLSDRFSAERPKGSFSTLEIQRTEQGDSAMYLCASGRASDTGELFFGEGSRLTVL.

This chain connects TRBV19 to TRBJ1-5, with no clear D. The V end was cut by 8 bases, the J end by 3 bases, with 14 bases between. CDR3 length: 14 amino acids. Germline lookup yields CDR1 LNHDA and CDR2 SQIVND (reference sequence). The chain's CDR3 is CASGPGSLNQPQHF. CDR3 nucleotides: TGTGCCAGTGGCCCGGGGTCCCTCAATCAGCCCCAGCATTTT.

The chain recombines TRBV30 with TRBJ1-6; TRBD1 agrees at 9 bases. CDR3 length: 15 residues. Germline loops: CDR1 GTSNPN, CDR2 SVGIG (reference sequence). The V and J ends lost 3 bases and 8 bases, in that order; junction bases with no gene match: 8. The CDR3 region has the DNA TGTGCCTGGAGACAGGGGGCCACTACCTATTCACCCCTCCACTTT. Amino acids: CAWRQGATTYSPLHF.

This clone has just a few counts. The chain joins TRBV19 to TRBJ1-5; weak D call: TRBD1 (5 bases). In germline, CDR1 is LNHDA, CDR2 SQIVND (reference sequence). V gave up 5 bases and J gave up 0 bases, with 14 bases separating them. The CDR3 has 16 amino acids. Written as DNA, the CDR3 is TGTGCCAGTAGTGCCCTGGGGGGATATAGCAATCAGCCCCAGCATTTT. Translating it yields CASSALGGYSNQPQHF.

Written as DNA, the CDR3 is TGTGCCAGCAGCTTACTAGCGGGAGGGCCAGATACGCAGTATTTT. The encoded protein is CASSLLAGGPDTQYF. V and J are TRBV7-2 and TRBJ2-3, with 12 bases matching TRBD2. The J segment lost 4 bases and the V segment lost 2 bases, leaving 1 base of the junction unmatched. The germline V gene has CDR1 SGHTA and CDR2 FQGNSA. The CDR3 is 15 amino acids.

V gene TRBV15 combines with J gene TRBJ2-7; 11 positions agree with TRBD1. This CDR3 is 18 amino acids long. With V trimmed by 1 base and J by 2 bases, 10 bases remained unmatched. The germline V gene encodes CDR1 LNHNV and CDR2 YYDKDF (reference sequence). DNA of the CDR3: TGTGCCACCAGCAGAGGCCCGGGACAGGGGGTTCCCACCTACGAGCAGTACTTC. Encoded protein: CATSRGPGQGVPTYEQYF.

The gene calls are TRBV15 and TRBJ2-7; maybe TRBD2 (5 bases). Per germline, CDR1 LNHNV and CDR2 YYDKDF (reference sequence). There are 16 residues in the CDR3. V was clipped by 2 bases and J by 2 bases, with 16 bases between them. In DNA, the CDR3 is TGTGCCACCAGCAGACCCGGGGTAGCTAGTGCCTACGAGCAGTACTTC. Its protein is CATSRPGVASAYEQYF.

The J gene is TRBJ2-7, the V gene TRBV5-1; TRBD2 aligns across 13 bases. With V trimmed by 4 bases and J by 4 bases, 5 bases remained unmatched. This CDR3 comprises 15 residues. CDR1 is SGHRS and CDR2 is YFSETQ in the germline V gene. CDR3 sequence (DNA): TGCGCCAGCAGCGTGGGACTAGCGGGAAGGTACGAGCAGTACTTC. Translation: CASSVGLAGRYEQYF.

This chain uses TRBV6-4 with TRBJ1-1, with 8 bases matching TRBD1. The germline gives CDR1 MRHNA, CDR2 SNTAGT. The CDR3 is 14 residues long. Trimming removed 6 bases from V and 3 bases from J; junction bases left unmatched: 6. In DNA form, the CDR3 reads TGTGCCAGCAGAGTTATACAGGGGGACACTGAAGCTTTCTTT. It codes for CASRVIQGDTEAFF.

This clone was picked up one time. This chain links TRBV5-1 with TRBJ2-7, with 8 bases aligning to TRBD2. Germline V lookup: CDR1 SGHRS, CDR2 YFSETQ. The CDR3 spans 14 residues. The J segment lost 4 bases and the V segment lost 4 bases, leaving 7 bases of the junction unmatched. CDR3 sequence: CASSSGSLGYEQYF. DNA of the CDR3: TGCGCCAGCAGCAGCGGGAGCTTAGGGTACGAGCAGTACTTC.

This sequence joins TRBV11-2 and TRBJ2-3, with TRBD2 matching 7 bases. CDR1 SGHAT and CDR2 FQNNGV come from the germline V gene. V gave up 2 bases and J gave up 6 bases; unmatched junction bases: 14. The CDR3 totals 17 residues. CDR3 sequence (DNA): TGTGCCAGCAGCTTATTACCTAGCGGACATCTCGGGGATACGCAGTATTTT. Protein product: CASSLLPSGHLGDTQYF.

This rearrangement joins TRBV7-8 to TRBJ2-7, with 10 bases lining up with TRBD2. The CDR3 runs to 18 residues. Trimming cost V 1 base and J 2 bases; bases outside gene matches: 11. Germline CDR1 is SGHVS and CDR2 is FQNEAQ. The CDR3 sequence: CASSLVSSSGRSPYEQYF. The DNA of the CDR3 is TGTGCCAGCAGCTTAGTTTCGAGTAGCGGGAGGAGTCCCTACGAGCAGTACTTC.

The chain recombines TRBV18 with TRBJ1-2; 12 bases line up with TRBD1. The CDR3 consists of 16 residues. Per germline, CDR1 KGHSH and CDR2 LQKENI. V was clipped by 1 base and J by 9 bases; unmatched bases: 9. CDR3 nucleotide sequence: TGTGCCAGCTCACCACTTTCCGGGACAGGGGGCCATAGCTACACCTTC. Translation: CASSPLSGTGGHSYTF.

J is TRBJ2-1 and V is TRBV5-1, with 11 bases fitting TRBD2. The V segment lost 1 base and the J segment 9 bases; nucleotides outside the gene matches: 6. Per the germline V gene, CDR1 is SGHRS and CDR2 is YFSETQ. The CDR3 sequence is 15 residues long. The CDR3 here is CASSLLAGGNSEQFF. The CDR3 DNA follows: TGCGCCAGCAGCTTGCTAGCGGGAGGTAATAGTGAGCAGTTCTTC.